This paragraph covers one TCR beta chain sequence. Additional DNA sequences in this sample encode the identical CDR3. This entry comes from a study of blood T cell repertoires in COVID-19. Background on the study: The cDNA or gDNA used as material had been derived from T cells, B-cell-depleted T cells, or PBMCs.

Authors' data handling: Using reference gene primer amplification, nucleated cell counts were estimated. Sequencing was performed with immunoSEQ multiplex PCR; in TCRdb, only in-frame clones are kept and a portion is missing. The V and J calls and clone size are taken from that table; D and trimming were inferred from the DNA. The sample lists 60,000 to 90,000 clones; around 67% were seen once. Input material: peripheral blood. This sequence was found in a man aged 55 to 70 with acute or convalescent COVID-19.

CDR3: CATSDRKLIRGGGGQPQHF. DNA of the CDR3: TGTGCCACCAGTGATAGGAAGTTAATTAGGGGGGGCGGGGGTCAGCCCCAGCATTTT. J is TRBJ1-5 and V is TRBV24-1; D is perhaps TRBD1 (6 bases). Trimming shortened V by 3 bases and J by 6 bases, and 26 bases separated the two germline ends. Germline CDR1 reads KGHDR; CDR2 reads SFDVKD. The CDR3 has 19 amino acids.